Presented here are 27 T cell receptor beta chains from one specimen sequenced in a study of Tregs in tolerant kidney transplant recipients. Some clones are missing from TCRdb's copy, which holds only in-frame ones; the method was immunoSEQ multiplex PCR. Seen here are about 77,000 clones, 95% to 98% observed once, and the top ten hold about 0.61%. This material consisted of CD4+ T cells from blood, taken before the transplant. These receptors originate from a human donor who received a combined kidney and bone marrow transplant.

The rearrangement links TRBV2 to TRBJ2-4, with no clear D. The CDR3 has 12 amino acids. V lost 8 bases and J lost 8, with 13 bases in between. Germline V gives CDR1 SNHLY, CDR2 FYNNEI. CDR3 in DNA: TGTGCCAGCCGCGTGGAGAGAGACATTCAGTACTTC. Amino acid sequence: CASRVERDIQYF. Full variable domain (remainder filled in from reference TRBV2 and TRBJ2-4): EPEVTQTPSHQVTQMGQEVILRCVPISNHLYFYWYRQILGQKVEFLVSFYNNEISEKSEIFDDQFSVERPDGSNFTLKIRSTKLEDSAMYFCASRVERDIQYFGAGTRLSVL.

Concerning this clone: In the same sample, other DNA sequences code for this CDR3. The chain couples TRBV5-6 to TRBJ2-5, with TRBD2 matching 10 bases. Losses at the gene ends were 0 bases for V and 4 bases for J; bases not matched to a gene: 3. In germline, CDR1 is SGHDT, CDR2 YYEEEE. The CDR3 extends over 15 amino acids. CDR3 nucleotides: TGTGCCAGCAGCTTGGTGGCTAGCGGGAGAGAGACCCAGTACTTC. Amino acid sequence: CASSLVASGRETQYF.

The chain is built from TRBV5-6 and TRBJ2-3, with D perhaps TRBD2 (5 bases). The length of the CDR3 is 15 residues. The V and J ends lost 0 bases and 4 bases respectively, with 12 bases between them. Germline CDR1 is SGHDT and CDR2 is YYEEEE. The CDR3 DNA reads as TGTGCCAGCAGCTTGGGGCTAGCCAGAGCAGATACGCAGTATTTT. Its translation: CASSLGLARADTQYF.

J is TRBJ2-1 and V is TRBV5-4; D might be TRBD2 (6 bases). Germline-derived CDR1 and CDR2 are SGHNT and YYREEE (reference sequence). V gave up 0 bases and J gave up 6 bases, with 16 bases separating them. There are 16 residues in the CDR3. This CDR3 reads CASSLALLAAGNEQFF. CDR3 bases: TGTGCCAGCAGCTTGGCCCTACTAGCTGCCGGCAATGAGCAGTTCTTC.

This chain links TRBV11-2 with TRBJ1-2; 12 bases map to TRBD1. J lost 7 bases, V lost 5 bases, and 5 bases had no gene match. The CDR3 consists of 14 residues. Germline CDR1 and CDR2: SGHAT and FQNNGV. The CDR3 DNA reads as TGTGCCAGCAGCGTCCGGGACAGGGGGCCTGGCTACACCTTC. It encodes CASSVRDRGPGYTF.

The chain has TRBV5-6 and TRBJ1-5; 8 bases agree with TRBD1. This CDR3 region has 15 residues. V shed 2 bases, J shed 6 bases, and the junction held 7 bases outside the gene matches. CDR1 is SGHDT and CDR2 is YYEEEE in the germline V gene. In DNA form, the CDR3 reads TGTGCCAGCAGCTTCGGACAGGGACGGGGTCAGCCCCAGCATTTT. Translation: CASSFGQGRGQPQHF.

This sequence joins TRBV18 and TRBJ1-2; 7 bases align to TRBD1. Germline lookup yields CDR1 KGHSH and CDR2 LQKENI. This CDR3 comprises 15 residues. V trimming: 3 bases; J trimming: 0 bases; junction bases outside the gene matches: 4. CDR3 sequence: CASSPGTAPNYGYTF. The CDR3 DNA is TGTGCCAGCTCACCCGGGACAGCGCCTAACTATGGCTACACCTTC.

The chain couples TRBV6-5 to TRBJ1-2; D may be TRBD1 (5 bases). This CDR3 contains 14 residues. V lost 0 bases and J lost 3, with 8 bases in between. Germline loops: CDR1 MNHEY, CDR2 SVGAGI. The CDR3 DNA reads as TGTGCCAGCAGTTACTCATTGGGGCACTATGGCTACACCTTC. Translating it yields CASSYSLGHYGYTF.

This rearrangement joins TRBV19 to TRBJ1-1; 9 positions agree with TRBD1. The CDR3 loop spans 14 amino acids. From germline, CDR1 is LNHDA and CDR2 SQIVND (reference sequence). The J segment lost 3 bases and the V segment lost 5 bases, leaving 4 bases of the junction unmatched. CDR3 amino acids: CASSPDRGDTEAFF. CDR3 coding DNA: TGTGCCAGTAGTCCTGACAGGGGGGACACTGAAGCTTTCTTT.

The chain joins TRBV4-2 to TRBJ2-1; the D is unclear. CDR1 LGHNA and CDR2 YNFKEQ come from the germline V gene. The germline V and J ends were trimmed by 1 base and 0 bases, with 13 bases remaining between them. CDR3 length equals 17 residues. CDR3 amino acids: CASSQVPDGSSYNEQFF. The CDR3 DNA is TGTGCCAGCAGCCAAGTTCCCGACGGGTCCTCCTACAATGAGCAGTTCTTC.

The chain employs TRBV9 and TRBJ2-3; D is unclear. V gave up 7 bases and J gave up 0 bases, with 9 bases separating them. This CDR3 is 13 amino acids long. Germline assignment: CDR1 SGDLS and CDR2 YYNGEE. The CDR3 is CASGGTSTDTQYF. CDR3 DNA: TGTGCCAGCGGCGGCACTAGCACAGATACGCAGTATTTT.

V is TRBV7-3 and J is TRBJ2-2, with TRBD2 matching 14 bases. This CDR3 spans 16 amino acids. V gave up 5 bases and J gave up 5 bases; unmatched junction bases: 4. From germline, CDR1 is SGHTA and CDR2 FQGTGA. CDR3 nucleotide sequence: TGTGCCAGCAGCAGACTAGCGGGAGGGCTGACCGGGGAGCTGTTTTTT. This sequence encodes CASSRLAGGLTGELFF.

This chain joins TRBV7-3 and TRBJ2-3, with 11 bases identical to TRBD2. Trimming cost V 3 bases and J 7 bases; bases outside gene matches: 6. Germline V gene lookup returns CDR1 SGHTA and CDR2 FQGTGA. CDR3 length: 15 amino acids. The CDR3 DNA sequence: TGTGCCAGCAGCTTGACTAGCGGGACAACATATACGCAGTATTTT. It is translated as CASSLTSGTTYTQYF.

V is TRBV5-1 and J is TRBJ1-2, with 8 bases that match TRBD1. The CDR3 is 14 residues long. Germline CDR1 and CDR2: SGHRS and YFSETQ. With 4 bases clipped from V and 3 bases from J, the junction kept 5 bases outside the gene matches. CDR3 DNA: TGCGCCAGCAGCCCGGGGGACAGGCACTATGGCTACACCTTC. This encodes CASSPGDRHYGYTF.

The V and J genes are TRBV2 and TRBJ2-3, with a tentative D call TRBD2 (6 bases). CDR1 is SNHLY and CDR2 is FYNNEI in the germline V gene. The length of the CDR3 is 12 residues. V shed 11 bases and J shed 2 bases, with 11 bases lying between them. Here the CDR3 DNA reads TGTGCCCAGAGACTAGACACAGATACGCAGTATTTT. Translation: CAQRLDTDTQYF.

This clone showed up just once. Other DNA sequences in the same sample also yield this CDR3. This rearrangement joins TRBV5-1 to TRBJ2-5; no clear D gene. Germline CDR1 is SGHRS and CDR2 is YFSETQ. The V and J ends lost 3 bases and 2 bases respectively, with 2 bases between them. The CDR3 covers 11 residues. The CDR3 spells CASSSQETQYF. The CDR3, as DNA: TGCGCCAGCAGCTCGCAAGAGACCCAGTACTTC.

This chain joins TRBV10-3 and TRBJ2-1, with TRBD2 identical over 7 bases. Germline lookup yields CDR1 ENHRY and CDR2 SYGVKD. Trimming took 7 bases from V and 4 from J; bases not matched to a gene: 13. CDR3 length: 16 amino acids. CDR3 coding DNA: TGTGCCATCAAAACTAGCGAGGGGTTGGGGTACAATGAGCAGTTCTTC. This codes for CAIKTSEGLGYNEQFF.

The CDR3 loop is CASSPRLENYNEQFF. CDR3 nucleotide sequence: TGTGCCAGTAGTCCCCGACTAGAGAACTACAATGAGCAGTTCTTC. The V gene is TRBV19, the J gene TRBJ2-1; TRBD2 is a possible D gene (6 bases). Germline-derived CDR1 and CDR2 are LNHDA and SQIVND (reference sequence). V was pared by 5 bases and J by 3 bases, with 14 bases between. The CDR3 sequence is 15 residues long.

The V gene is TRBV4-3, the J gene TRBJ1-3; TRBD1 agrees at 11 bases. The CDR3 contains 17 residues. J lost 0 bases, V lost 3 bases, and 4 bases had no gene match. The germline gives CDR1 LGHNA, CDR2 YSLEER. In nucleotides, the CDR3 is TGCGCCAGCAGCCAGGGACAGGGGGTGATCTCTGGAAACACCATATATTTT. It is translated as CASSQGQGVISGNTIYF.

The V gene is TRBV7-8, the J gene TRBJ2-1; 7 bases are a match to TRBD2. The germline V gene encodes CDR1 SGHVS and CDR2 FQNEAQ. The V segment lost 2 bases and the J segment 3 bases; nucleotides outside the gene matches: 7. The CDR3 is made up of 16 amino acids. The CDR3 bases are TGTGCCAGCAGCTTATCCTCTAGCGGTTACTACAATGAGCAGTTCTTC. Its translation: CASSLSSSGYYNEQFF.

A single count supports this clone. The rearrangement joins TRBV7-9 to TRBJ2-3; 7 bases line up with TRBD2. The length of the CDR3 is 15 residues. In germline, CDR1 is SEHNR, CDR2 FQNEAQ (reference sequence). V lost 2 bases to trimming and J lost 6 bases; unmatched junction nucleotides: 8. The CDR3 sequence: CASSLLGLAADTQYF. CDR3 coding DNA: TGTGCCAGCAGCTTATTGGGGCTAGCGGCCGATACGCAGTATTTT.

This chain links TRBV9 with TRBJ2-7; tentatively, D is TRBD1 (5 bases). V lost 4 bases, J lost 0 bases, and 8 bases lay in between. Germline lookup yields CDR1 SGDLS and CDR2 YYNGEE. This CDR3 spans 13 amino acids. The chain's CDR3 is CASSRQSSYEQYF. CDR3 bases: TGTGCCAGCAGCCGACAGAGCTCCTACGAGCAGTACTTC.

The chain uses TRBV30 and TRBJ2-7; D is uncertain. This CDR3 has 12 amino acids. The V and J ends lost 1 base and 1 base respectively, with 5 bases between them. Germline CDR1 reads GTSNPN; CDR2 reads SVGIG (reference sequence). The CDR3 spells CAWSASSYEQYF. CDR3 in DNA: TGTGCCTGGAGTGCGAGTTCCTACGAGCAGTACTTC.

The J gene is TRBJ1-6, the V gene TRBV7-9; D is perhaps TRBD1 (5 bases). V shed 5 bases and J shed 0 bases, with 14 bases lying between them. Germline assignment: CDR1 SEHNR and CDR2 FQNEAQ (reference sequence). The CDR3 length is 17 residues. Here the CDR3 DNA reads TGTGCCAGCAGCGCGGACATCCAGAGCTCCTATAATTCACCCCTCCACTTT. Translated: CASSADIQSSYNSPLHF.

This clone came up once. V usage is TRBV6-5 and J usage is TRBJ2-5; 10 bases fit TRBD2. The CDR3 totals 15 residues. Germline trimming cut 6 bases from V and 4 bases from J; bases unmatched to any gene: 8. Germline lookup yields CDR1 MNHEY and CDR2 SVGAGI. The CDR3 DNA is TGTGCCAGCAGCACCAGCGGGGGGGCCCCAGAGACCCAGTACTTC. Translating it yields CASSTSGGAPETQYF.

The rearrangement joins TRBV9 to TRBJ1-3; the D gene is possibly TRBD1 (6 bases). The germline CDR1 and CDR2 sequences are SGDLS and YYNGEE. This CDR3 is built from 15 residues. V lost 1 base and J 3 bases, leaving 11 bases between the germline ends. CDR3: CASSVRTGFGNTIYF. The CDR3, as DNA: TGTGCCAGCAGCGTACGTACAGGGTTTGGAAACACCATATATTTT.

V usage is TRBV5-1 and J usage is TRBJ1-2; weak D call: TRBD1 (6 bases). Germline V gene lookup returns CDR1 SGHRS and CDR2 YFSETQ. V lost 4 bases and J 0 bases, leaving 13 bases between the germline ends. This CDR3 has 15 amino acids. Written as DNA, the CDR3 is TGCGCCAGCAGCCTACACGAGGGGGCTAACTATGGCTACACCTTC. The encoded protein is CASSLHEGANYGYTF.